These 29 T cell receptor beta chains were sequenced from one sample in a study of blood T cell repertoires in COVID-19. Measured with immunoSEQ multiplex PCR; TCRdb has only the in-frame clones, and not every one. Among 150,000 or so clones, approximately 80% were seen once, and the ten largest hold 10% to 15%. What was sequenced was peripheral blood. The receptor set was obtained from a man between 65 and 80 years old who had recovered from COVID-19.

The chain combines TRBV6-5 with TRBJ2-5, with a weak D call TRBD1 (6 bases). The germline gives CDR1 MNHEY, CDR2 SVGAGI. The germline V and J ends were trimmed by 8 bases and 7 bases, with 23 bases remaining between them. This CDR3 contains 15 residues. CDR3 sequence reads: CASLRRDNLGATQYF. The CDR3 DNA sequence: TGTGCCAGCCTTCGCCGGGACAACCTGGGGGCGACCCAGTACTTC.

This rearrangement joins TRBV7-9 to TRBJ2-7; TRBD1 matches 9 bases. The CDR3 consists of 16 residues. Germline CDR1 SEHNR, CDR2 FQNEAQ (reference sequence). The trim removed 5 bases at V and 6 bases at J, leaving 14 bases unmatched. The CDR3 loop is CASSARSGQGGGEQYF. CDR3 sequence (DNA): TGTGCCAGCAGCGCCCGTTCGGGACAGGGAGGCGGCGAGCAGTACTTC.

This CDR3 reads CASGHGQAGEKLFF. The CDR3 DNA follows: TGTGCTAGTGGTCACGGCCAGGCAGGTGAAAAACTGTTTTTT. This chain links TRBV12-5 with TRBJ1-4, with D unresolved. CDR1 LGHNT and CDR2 FRNRAP come from the germline V gene. V lost 5 bases to trimming and J lost 7 bases, with 14 bases between them. This CDR3 region has 14 residues.

The chain links TRBV6-5 to TRBJ1-1; no definite D call. The ends were cut back, 6 bases at V and 7 bases at J, with 15 bases in the middle. The CDR3 has 13 residues. Germline V gene data show CDR1 as MNHEY and CDR2 as SVGAGI. Here the CDR3 reads CASRDLTPVEAFF. The CDR3 DNA sequence: TGTGCCAGCAGAGACTTAACACCGGTTGAAGCTTTCTTT.

This chain connects TRBV19 to TRBJ1-3; a possible D gene is TRBD1 (5 bases). CDR3 size: 16 residues. The V end was cut by 6 bases, the J end by 3 bases, with 18 bases between. The germline V gene encodes CDR1 LNHDA and CDR2 SQIVND (reference sequence). CDR3 sequence: CASSIRPRVFGNTIYF. Written as DNA, the CDR3 is TGTGCCAGTAGCATTCGACCCAGGGTTTTTGGAAACACCATATATTTT.

The chain recombines TRBV6-2 or TRBV6-3 with TRBJ2-3, with 7 bases lining up with TRBD1. The J segment lost 2 bases and the V segment lost 3 bases, leaving 8 bases of the junction unmatched. The CDR3 has 16 residues. Germline V gives CDR1 MNHEY, CDR2 SVGEGT. The CDR3 reads CASSYGTGQYTDTQYF. CDR3 in DNA: TGTGCCAGCAGTTATGGAACGGGACAGTACACAGATACGCAGTATTTT.

V usage is TRBV18 and J usage is TRBJ2-1; no firm D call. Trimming took 2 bases from V and 5 from J, leaving 13 bases between them. CDR1 and CDR2 from the germline V gene are KGHSH and LQKENI. The CDR3 consists of 15 residues. Written as DNA, the CDR3 is TGTGCCAGCTCACCATTGCCAGGCGTGGACAATGAGCAGTTCTTC. Protein: CASSPLPGVDNEQFF. The full variable domain, rest sourced from reference TRBV18 and TRBJ2-1, is NAGVMQNPRHLVRRRGQEARLRCSPMKGHSHVYWYRQLPEEGLKFMVYLQKENIIDESGMPKERFSAEFPKEGPSILRIQQVVRGDSAAYFCASSPLPGVDNEQFFGPGTRLTVL.

The chain has TRBV6-2 or TRBV6-3 and TRBJ2-7; TRBD2 aligns across 11 bases. Per germline, CDR1 MNHEY and CDR2 SVGEGT. CDR3 length equals 17 residues. V lost 2 bases to trimming and J lost 2 bases; unmatched junction nucleotides: 8. CDR3 sequence (DNA): TGTGCCAGCAGTTACCCGACTAGCGGGGAAGTCACCTACGAGCAGTACTTC. Translating it yields CASSYPTSGEVTYEQYF.

The V and J genes are TRBV6-5 and TRBJ2-3; D ambiguous. Germline-derived CDR1 and CDR2 are MNHEY and SVGAGI. The length of the CDR3 is 12 residues. V was cut by 7 bases and J by 3 bases, with 8 bases left in between. Here the CDR3 reads CASKIGTDTQYF. For the CDR3, the DNA is TGTGCCAGCAAAATCGGGACAGATACGCAGTATTTT.

The J gene is TRBJ2-2, the V gene TRBV5-5, with D perhaps TRBD1 (5 bases). The CDR3 is 16 residues long. V lost 4 bases to trimming and J lost 8 bases, with 21 bases between them. Germline V gene sequence: CDR1 SGHKS, CDR2 YYEKEE (reference sequence). The CDR3 sequence: CASSPLRGYTSGELFF. The CDR3 nucleotides are TGTGCCAGCAGCCCTCTTAGGGGTTACACCAGTGGGGAGCTGTTTTTT.

V is TRBV18 and J is TRBJ1-5; no reliable D call. The germline V and J ends were trimmed by 0 bases and 7 bases, with 7 bases remaining between them. Looked up from germline, CDR1 is KGHSH and CDR2 is LQKENI. The CDR3 has 13 amino acids. CDR3 nucleotides: TGTGCCAGCTCACCACCAGGCGGCCAGCCCCAGCATTTT. Protein: CASSPPGGQPQHF.

This clone was found once. The rearrangement uses TRBV5-4 and TRBJ2-7; D perhaps matches TRBD2 (6 bases). The CDR3 extends over 12 amino acids. The V end was cut by 0 bases, the J end by 6 bases, with 7 bases between. Germline CDR1 SGHNT, CDR2 YYREEE (reference sequence). In DNA form, the CDR3 reads TGTGCCAGCAGCTTGGCCGGGGGCGAGCAGTACTTC. Protein product: CASSLAGGEQYF.

The chain has TRBV18 and TRBJ2-7; 9 bases match TRBD1. Germline V gene sequence: CDR1 KGHSH, CDR2 LQKENI. V dropped 2 bases and J dropped 6; count of bases not matched to a gene: 8. The length of the CDR3 is 15 residues. CDR3: CASSPISGQGREQYF. The CDR3 coding sequence is TGTGCCAGCTCACCAATCTCGGGACAGGGCCGCGAGCAGTACTTC.

The chain recombines TRBV5-6 with TRBJ2-2; TRBD1 might be the D (5 bases). V lost 0 bases to trimming and J lost 1 base, with 7 bases between them. Per germline, CDR1 SGHDT and CDR2 YYEEEE. There are 15 residues in the CDR3. CDR3 loop: CASSLGGQNTGELFF. Written as DNA, the CDR3 is TGTGCCAGCAGCTTGGGTGGACAGAACACCGGGGAGCTGTTTTTT.

The chain uses TRBV19 and TRBJ2-4; 9 nucleotides match TRBD2. Trimming cost V 4 bases and J 0 bases; bases outside gene matches: 13. CDR1 and CDR2 from the germline V gene are LNHDA and SQIVND (reference sequence). The CDR3 sequence is 19 residues long. The CDR3 protein is CASSRFASGVAQAKNIQYF. The DNA of the CDR3 is TGTGCCAGTAGTAGGTTTGCTAGCGGGGTGGCACAAGCCAAAAACATTCAGTACTTC. Together with reference TRBV19 and TRBJ2-4, the CDR3 gives the full variable domain: DGGITQSPKYLFRKEGQNVTLSCEQNLNHDAMYWYRQDPGQGLRLIYYSQIVNDFQKGDIAEGYSVSREKKESFPLTVTSAQKNPTAFYLCASSRFASGVAQAKNIQYFGAGTRLSVL.

The rearrangement joins TRBV5-1 to TRBJ2-7; TRBD1 matches 8 bases. V lost 6 bases to trimming and J lost 5 bases; unmatched junction nucleotides: 10. The CDR3 runs 14 residues. CDR1 SGHRS and CDR2 YFSETQ come from the germline V gene. CDR3: CASTRDRFRDEQYF. CDR3 in DNA: TGCGCCAGCACGAGGGACAGGTTCCGGGACGAGCAGTACTTC.

The CDR3 DNA reads as TGTGCCAGCACCCGGGACAGCACCTACGAGCAGTACTTC. The encoded protein is CASTRDSTYEQYF. This sequence joins TRBV28 and TRBJ2-7; 7 nucleotides match TRBD1. Germline loops: CDR1 MDHEN, CDR2 SYDVKM. This CDR3 contains 13 residues. With 7 bases clipped from V and 2 bases from J, the junction kept 5 bases outside the gene matches.

Here the CDR3 DNA reads TGCGCCAGCAGCCCCTCAACTAGCGGGAGTTACAATGAGCAGTTCTTC. It is translated as CASSPSTSGSYNEQFF. The chain is built from TRBV5-1 and TRBJ2-1, with TRBD2 identical over 11 bases. Germline CDR1 reads SGHRS; CDR2 reads YFSETQ. CDR3 length equals 16 residues. The ends lost 4 bases at V and 4 bases at J; junction bases unmatched: 7. The full variable domain, completed using reference TRBV5-1 and TRBJ2-1, is KAGVTQTPRYLIKTRGQQVTLSCSPISGHRSVSWYQQTPGQGLQFLFEYFSETQRNKGNFPGRFSGRQFSNSRSEMNVSTLELGDSALYLCASSPSTSGSYNEQFFGPGTRLTVL.

The chain carries TRBV7-2 and TRBJ1-5, with no clear D. The germline V gene encodes CDR1 SGHTA and CDR2 FQGNSA. The CDR3 runs to 15 residues. Trimming cost V 3 bases and J 6 bases, with 15 bases left between them. CDR3 nucleotides: TGTGCCAGCAGCTTTTACTCCCAGGAGGGTCAGCCCCAGCATTTT. The encoded protein is CASSFYSQEGQPQHF.

The rearrangement links TRBV28 to TRBJ2-5, with a tentative D call TRBD2 (7 bases). The CDR3 has 14 amino acids. Germline V lookup: CDR1 MDHEN, CDR2 SYDVKM. Trimming left V 6 bases short and J 5 bases short, with 16 bases between. The DNA of the CDR3 is TGTGCCAGCAGCAAAGGGGGGGATACGGAGACCCAGTACTTC. It encodes CASSKGGDTETQYF.

CDR3 sequence (DNA): TGCGCCAGCAGCTTGGTGCCAGGGGATCAGCCCCAGCATTTT. Protein: CASSLVPGDQPQHF. The chain couples TRBV5-1 to TRBJ1-5, with D possibly TRBD1 on 6 matching bases. This CDR3 is 14 amino acids long. In germline, CDR1 is SGHRS, CDR2 YFSETQ. Trimming cost V 0 bases and J 5 bases, with 9 bases left between them.

This rearrangement joins TRBV7-9 to TRBJ2-7; 7 bases line up with TRBD1. The CDR3 spans 15 residues. Germline CDR1 SEHNR, CDR2 FQNEAQ (reference sequence). J lost 2 bases, V lost 1 base, and 5 bases had no gene match. CDR3 coding DNA: TGTGCCAGCAGCTTAGTTGGGCAGGGGGCCTACGAGCAGTACTTC. This translates into CASSLVGQGAYEQYF.

V usage is TRBV6-5 and J usage is TRBJ2-7; 7 nucleotides agree with TRBD2. Trimming took 0 bases from V and 1 from J; bases not matched to a gene: 6. The CDR3 spans 16 residues. Germline CDR1 and CDR2: MNHEY and SVGAGI. The CDR3 reads CASSYSGGVPSYEQYF. As DNA, the CDR3 is TGTGCCAGCAGTTACTCGGGGGGGGTTCCTTCCTACGAGCAGTACTTC.

The chain recombines TRBV15 with TRBJ1-2; perhaps TRBD1 as D (5 bases). This CDR3 spans 14 amino acids. Per the germline V gene, CDR1 is LNHNV and CDR2 is YYDKDF (reference sequence). V gave up 6 bases and J gave up 3 bases, with 14 bases separating them. CDR3 bases: TGTGCCACCAGGAAGGGGCTACTTGACTATGGCTACACCTTC. Translation gives CATRKGLLDYGYTF.

The rearrangement joins TRBV29-1 to TRBJ2-3, with 12 nucleotides matching TRBD1. In germline, CDR1 is SQVTM, CDR2 ANQGSEA. V gave up 5 bases and J gave up 4 bases; unmatched junction bases: 4. This CDR3 is 14 amino acids long. The CDR3 loop reads CSVMGQGAPDTQYF. The DNA of the CDR3 is TGCAGCGTTATGGGACAGGGGGCCCCAGATACGCAGTATTTT.

The gene calls are TRBV28 and TRBJ1-5, with D perhaps matching TRBD1 (6 bases). With 2 bases removed from V and 5 bases from J, the gap between germline ends came to 10 bases. Germline lookup yields CDR1 MDHEN and CDR2 SYDVKM. The CDR3 contains 14 residues. The DNA of the CDR3 is TGTGCCAGCAGTTTACGGGGGGCTTATCAGCCCCAGCATTTT. Amino acids: CASSLRGAYQPQHF.

The J gene is TRBJ2-5, the V gene TRBV19; a possible D gene is TRBD2 (5 bases). The CDR3 sequence is 14 residues long. Germline V gene lookup returns CDR1 LNHDA and CDR2 SQIVND (reference sequence). V was shortened by 1 base and J by 5 bases, with 11 bases between the two germline ends. CDR3: CASSIGRGPETQYF. The CDR3 nucleotides are TGTGCCAGTAGTATAGGTCGGGGTCCGGAGACCCAGTACTTC.

This clone turned up a few times. V is TRBV3-1 (or the pseudogene TRBV3-2) and J is TRBJ1-5; D unresolved. Germline loops: CDR1 LGHDT, CDR2 YNNKEL (reference sequence). This CDR3 is built from 16 residues. The germline V and J ends were trimmed by 4 bases and 0 bases, with 13 bases remaining between them. The CDR3 nucleotides are TGTGCCAGCAGCCTAGGAGGTACACATAGCAATCAGCCCCAGCATTTT. This encodes CASSLGGTHSNQPQHF.

This chain connects TRBV7-8 to TRBJ1-2; 9 bases match TRBD1. Unmatched junction bases numbered 10, after V lost 4 bases and J lost 7 bases. This CDR3 contains 15 residues. Germline V gives CDR1 SGHVS, CDR2 FQNEAQ. The chain's CDR3 is CASSYGTGHEFGYTF. CDR3 nucleotide sequence: TGTGCCAGCAGCTACGGGACAGGGCATGAATTTGGCTACACCTTC.